Following are 32 T cell receptor beta chains from one sample sequenced in a study of identical twins. TCRdb called the 5' RACE reads again in MiXCR, with one record for every CDR3 protein. Here the sample spans roughly 240,000 distinct CDR3 sequences, 6% to 8.5% being singletons. The sample was also reused in another study, on yellow fever vaccine responses in identical twins.

The sample consisted of CD8+ T cells sorted from blood. These TCRs come from a young woman in good health.

This clonotype appeared many times. The genes are TRBV3-1 and TRBJ1-1; no clear D gene. The CDR3 runs 14 residues. Germline loops: CDR1 LGHDT, CDR2 YNNKEL (reference sequence). V was pared by 0 bases and J by 1 base, with 6 bases between. The CDR3 spells CASSQEGRNTEAFF. DNA for the CDR3: TGTGCCAGCAGCCAAGAAGGGAGGAACACTGAAGCTTTCTTT.

In its sample, this clonotype was seen a few times. V gene TRBV7-8 combines with J gene TRBJ2-5; possibly TRBD1 or TRBD2 for D (5 bases each). V gave up 3 bases and J gave up 10 bases, with 27 bases separating them. The CDR3 covers 17 residues. CDR1 is SGHVS, CDR2 FQNEAQ, per germline. The CDR3, as DNA: TGTGCCAGCAGCTTTTACCCCTTCCCCGGGACCGACCTGGACCAGTACTTC. It codes for CASSFYPFPGTDLDQYF.

This clonotype was seen many times. The genes are TRBV7-7 and TRBJ2-1, with 11 bases identical to TRBD2. The germline V gene encodes CDR1 SSHAT and CDR2 FNYEAQ (reference sequence). The V gene end was trimmed by 5 bases and the J gene end by 8 bases; junction bases not matched to a gene: 8. The CDR3 contains 15 residues. The CDR3 nucleotides are TGTGCCAGCAGCCCCACTAGCGGGAGTATACATGAGCAGTTCTTC. Translating it yields CASSPTSGSIHEQFF.

This rearrangement joins TRBV6-1 to TRBJ2-1; 11 bases map to TRBD2. With 3 bases clipped from V and 3 bases from J, the junction kept 4 bases outside the gene matches. Germline CDR1 MNHNS, CDR2 SASEGT. The CDR3 has 16 residues. The CDR3 DNA sequence: TGTGCCAGCAGTGACTTCGGGACTAGCGGCTACAATGAGCAGTTCTTC. Encoded protein: CASSDFGTSGYNEQFF.

The chain combines TRBV24-1 with TRBJ2-1; maybe TRBD1 (6 bases). The CDR3 covers 15 residues. The ends were cut back, 4 bases at V and 4 bases at J, with 13 bases in the middle. Germline values: CDR1 KGHDR, CDR2 SFDVKD. The CDR3 nucleotides are TGTGCCACCAGTGACAGGACAGACCTATACAATGAGCAGTTCTTC. This codes for CATSDRTDLYNEQFF.

This clonotype was picked up many times. The chain uses TRBV27 and TRBJ1-1; 8 bases are a match to TRBD1. The CDR3 extends over 14 amino acids. Germline V gene lookup returns CDR1 MNHEY and CDR2 SMNVEV (reference sequence). The V and J ends lost 6 bases and 3 bases, in that order; junction bases with no gene match: 6. The CDR3 nucleotides read TGTGCCAGCAGCTCGACAGGGGCGGACACTGAAGCTTTCTTT. This translates into CASSSTGADTEAFF.

The chain combines TRBV3-1 with TRBJ2-3; TRBD2 matches 8 bases. The J segment lost 2 bases and the V segment lost 1 base, leaving 5 bases of the junction unmatched. The length of the CDR3 is 16 residues. Germline values: CDR1 LGHDT, CDR2 YNNKEL (reference sequence). The CDR3 is CASSQGRGEYTDTQYF. The CDR3 coding sequence is TGTGCCAGCAGCCAAGGGCGGGGGGAATACACAGATACGCAGTATTTT.

This clonotype was found many times. The chain uses TRBV2 and TRBJ2-1; 8 bases agree with TRBD2. Germline CDR1 is SNHLY and CDR2 is FYNNEI. Unmatched junction bases numbered 9, after V lost 8 bases and J lost 6 bases. The CDR3 spans 14 residues. This chain's CDR3 is CASRPAGAPNEQFF. The DNA for the CDR3 is TGTGCCAGCCGCCCAGCGGGAGCGCCCAATGAGCAGTTCTTC.

This clonotype was seen many times. The chain recombines TRBV4-1 with TRBJ1-3; D unresolved. The CDR3 consists of 16 residues. CDR1 and CDR2 from the germline V gene are MGHRA and YSYEKL. V lost 2 bases to trimming and J lost 2 bases, with 13 bases between them. The CDR3 sequence: CASSQRREPPGNTIYF. CDR3 nucleotides: TGCGCCAGCAGCCAACGCAGAGAGCCACCTGGAAACACCATATATTTT.

The gene calls are TRBV6-5 and TRBJ2-5, with unresolved D. The CDR3 runs 13 residues. Germline lookup yields CDR1 MNHEY and CDR2 SVGAGI. The V end was cut by 3 bases, the J end by 0 bases, with 5 bases between. CDR3 in amino acids: CASSYYNQETQYF. In nucleotides, the CDR3 is TGTGCCAGCAGTTATTACAACCAAGAGACCCAGTACTTC.

The chain uses TRBV10-1 and TRBJ2-1, with TRBD1 matching over 7 bases. The length of the CDR3 is 15 residues. J was trimmed by 4 bases and V by 6 bases; bases with no gene match: 9. Germline-derived CDR1 and CDR2 are WNHNN and SYGVQD (reference sequence). The CDR3, as DNA: TGCGCCAGCAGCGTTGTCGGCAGGGGGTACAATGAGCAGTTCTTC. Translation: CASSVVGRGYNEQFF.

This clonotype occurred many times. The rearrangement uses TRBV24-1 and TRBJ2-7; D not resolved. V was pared by 6 bases and J by 2 bases, with 7 bases between. The germline V gene encodes CDR1 KGHDR and CDR2 SFDVKD. This CDR3 comprises 12 residues. CDR3 in amino acids: CATSPGTYEQYF. Here the CDR3 DNA reads TGTGCCACCAGTCCGGGTACCTACGAGCAGTACTTC.

V and J are TRBV7-9 and TRBJ1-2; D uncertain. This CDR3 region has 16 residues. Trimming removed 2 bases from V and 1 base from J, with 14 bases in between. In germline, CDR1 is SEHNR, CDR2 FQNEAQ (reference sequence). As DNA, the CDR3 is TGTGCCAGCAGCTTACGCGTCGGCCCGGATAACTATGGCTACACCTTC. It translates to CASSLRVGPDNYGYTF.

This clonotype was detected many times. V usage is TRBV14 and J usage is TRBJ1-1, with D unclear. Per germline, CDR1 SGHDN and CDR2 FVKESK. Trimming stripped 0 bases from V and 0 bases from J, with 11 bases between. This CDR3 is 16 amino acids long. The CDR3: CASSQDLGLLNTEAFF. The DNA of the CDR3 is TGTGCCAGCAGCCAAGATCTTGGGTTGCTGAACACTGAAGCTTTCTTT. The full variable domain, rest sourced from reference TRBV14 and TRBJ1-1, is EAGVTQFPSHSVIEKGQTVTLRCDPISGHDNLYWYRRVMGKEIKFLLHFVKESKQDESGMPNNRFLAERTGGTYSTLKVQPAELEDSGVYFCASSQDLGLLNTEAFFGQGTRLTVV.

The V call is TRBV6-5, the J call TRBJ1-2; no definite D call. V gave up 2 bases and J gave up 8 bases, with 12 bases separating them. The CDR3 has 13 amino acids. Looked up from germline, CDR1 is MNHEY and CDR2 is SVGAGI. CDR3 amino acids: CASSYLASMGYTF. CDR3 in DNA: TGTGCCAGCAGTTACCTCGCCTCGATGGGCTACACCTTC.

This clonotype showed up just a few times. J is TRBJ1-1 and V is TRBV14; D is undetermined. The V and J ends lost 5 bases and 1 base respectively, with 8 bases between them. This CDR3 is 13 amino acids long. CDR1 is SGHDN and CDR2 is FVKESK in the germline V gene. The CDR3 loop is CASSFLSNTEAFF. The CDR3 coding sequence is TGTGCCAGCAGCTTTCTTTCGAACACTGAAGCTTTCTTT.

This clonotype occurred a few times. This chain's CDR3 is CASSFTGSSYNEQFF. CDR3 nucleotide sequence: TGTGCCAGCAGTTTCACCGGGAGCTCCTACAATGAGCAGTTCTTC. The chain employs TRBV27 and TRBJ2-1, with D maybe TRBD2 (6 bases). Germline V gene sequence: CDR1 MNHEY, CDR2 SMNVEV (reference sequence). The CDR3 is 15 residues long. V was trimmed by 3 bases and J by 0 bases, leaving 9 bases between them.

At least ten counts were recorded for this clonotype. The chain uses TRBV7-9 and TRBJ2-3; D is unclear. Germline loops: CDR1 SEHNR, CDR2 FQNEAQ (reference sequence). V was cut by 5 bases and J by 2 bases, with 17 bases left in between. CDR3 length: 16 residues. The CDR3 nucleotides are TGTGCCAGCAGCCCGATCGTTGTCAAGGTCACAGATACGCAGTATTTT. As protein: CASSPIVVKVTDTQYF.

This clonotype came up many times. The rearrangement links TRBV4-1 to TRBJ1-5; TRBD1 might be the D (6 bases). V lost 2 bases to trimming and J lost 3 bases, with 17 bases between them. In germline, CDR1 is MGHRA, CDR2 YSYEKL. The CDR3 is made up of 17 amino acids. CDR3 nucleotides: TGCGCCAGCAGCCAAATTGGGACACCCGCATACAATCAGCCCCAGCATTTT. Residues: CASSQIGTPAYNQPQHF.

This clonotype has ten or more counts. The V gene is TRBV7-9, the J gene TRBJ1-1; 8 positions match TRBD1. CDR1 and CDR2 (germline): SEHNR, FQNEAQ (reference sequence). This CDR3 spans 14 amino acids. V gave up 1 base and J gave up 3 bases; unmatched junction bases: 1. CDR3 region: CASSLVRGHTEAFF. In nucleotides, the CDR3 is TGTGCCAGCAGCTTAGTCAGGGGGCACACTGAAGCTTTCTTT. Drawing the rest from reference TRBV7-9 and TRBJ1-1, the complete variable domain is DTGVSQNPRHKITKRGQNVTFRCDPISEHNRLYWYRQTLGQGPEFLTYFQNEAQLEKSRLLSDRFSAERPKGSFSTLEIQRTEQGDSAMYLCASSLVRGHTEAFFGQGTRLTVV.

This clonotype has a count of ten or more. V usage is TRBV11-2 and J usage is TRBJ2-7; D is ambiguous. Germline V gene sequence: CDR1 SGHAT, CDR2 FQNNGV. This CDR3 is built from 11 residues. With 4 bases removed from V and 7 bases from J, the gap between germline ends came to 8 bases. In DNA, the CDR3 is TGTGCCAGCAGCTCCAGCGAAGAGCAGTACTTC. Translation: CASSSSEEQYF.

A few counts support this clonotype. The chain recombines TRBV20-1 with TRBJ1-1, with D possibly TRBD1 on 5 matching bases. Between the trimmed V and J ends, which lost 1 base and 4 bases, there was a span of 10 bases. The CDR3 runs to 13 residues. From germline, CDR1 is DFQATT and CDR2 SNEGSKA (reference sequence). For the CDR3, the DNA is TGCAGTGCTAGAGGACAGCAGAGCACTGAAGCTTTCTTT. Its protein product is CSARGQQSTEAFF.

This clonotype was observed at least ten times. The chain has TRBV25-1 and TRBJ2-3; D may match TRBD1 or TRBD2 (5 bases each). This CDR3 is built from 14 residues. Trimming shortened V by 2 bases and J by 5 bases, and 11 bases separated the two germline ends. Germline CDR1 MGHDK, CDR2 SYGVNS. Written as DNA, the CDR3 is TGTGCCAGCAGTGAAGGGGCAGGGAGAGATACGCAGTATTTT. Protein: CASSEGAGRDTQYF.

This clonotype has a count of ten or more. The chain is built from TRBV5-1 and TRBJ2-7; TRBD2 matches at 10 bases. CDR3 size: 17 residues. CDR1 is SGHRS, CDR2 YFSETQ, per germline. V shed 3 bases and J 7 bases; nucleotides not matched to a gene: 16. CDR3 nucleotide sequence: TGCGCCAGCAGCTGGATGGGCCAGCTAGCGGGAGCCATGGAGCAGTACTTC. Protein product: CASSWMGQLAGAMEQYF.

This clonotype has more than one count but fewer than ten. The chain combines TRBV20-1 with TRBJ2-5; 14 positions agree with TRBD2. The CDR3 totals 15 residues. Trimming took 0 bases from V and 7 from J; bases not matched to a gene: 4. Germline V gene sequence: CDR1 DFQATT, CDR2 SNEGSKA (reference sequence). The CDR3 spells CSARDGTSGGPTQYF. CDR3 in DNA: TGCAGTGCTAGAGATGGGACTAGCGGGGGTCCGACCCAGTACTTC.

There are many counts of this clonotype. The chain employs TRBV12-3 or TRBV12-4 and TRBJ1-3; no clear D. V lost 6 bases, J lost 0 bases, and 9 bases lay in between. The CDR3 runs to 14 residues. The CDR3 region is CASSYTYSGNTIYF. The CDR3, as DNA: TGTGCCAGCAGCTATACATACTCTGGAAACACCATATATTTT.

V and J are TRBV12-5 and TRBJ2-4; 16 bases align to TRBD2. This CDR3 is built from 18 residues. Germline assignment: CDR1 LGHNT and CDR2 FRNRAP. V shed 6 bases, J shed 3 bases, and the junction held 8 bases outside the gene matches. For the CDR3, the DNA is TGTGCTAGTGGGGGGGGACTAGCGGGAGGGCTTGTCAAAAACATTCAGTACTTC. Translated, it gives CASGGGLAGGLVKNIQYF.

The chain has TRBV28 and TRBJ2-3, with 8 nucleotides matching TRBD2. Trimming at V came to 3 bases and at J to 0 bases, leaving 11 bases not matched to a gene. The CDR3 is 18 amino acids. CDR1 and CDR2 from the germline V gene are MDHEN and SYDVKM. CDR3: CASSFNLEAGASTDTQYF. CDR3 in DNA: TGTGCCAGCAGTTTTAACCTTGAAGCGGGAGCCAGCACAGATACGCAGTATTTT. Using reference TRBV28 and TRBJ2-3 for the parts outside the CDR3, the full variable domain is DVKVTQSSRYLVKRTGEKVFLECVQDMDHENMFWYRQDPGLGLRLIYFSYDVKMKEKGDIPEGYSVSREKKERFSLILESASTNQTSMYLCASSFNLEAGASTDTQYFGPGTRLTVL.

The chain employs TRBV7-9 and TRBJ2-1; D not resolved. Trimming left V 9 bases short and J 0 bases short, with 18 bases between. Germline-derived CDR1 and CDR2 are SEHNR and FQNEAQ (reference sequence). CDR3 length equals 16 residues. CDR3 loop: CASLPAASSSYNEQFF. Here the CDR3 DNA reads TGTGCCAGTCTCCCTGCGGCTTCCAGCTCCTACAATGAGCAGTTCTTC.

This clonotype was recorded many times. The genes are TRBV10-1 and TRBJ2-1; D is possibly TRBD2 (5 bases). The germline CDR1 and CDR2 sequences are WNHNN and SYGVQD (reference sequence). This CDR3 region has 16 residues. Trimming took 3 bases from V and 10 from J, leaving 22 bases between them. The CDR3, as DNA: TGCGCCAGCAGTGAAACCAACTACGTGGGGAGTCGCGAGCAGTTCTTC. This gives the protein CASSETNYVGSREQFF.

The chain is built from TRBV3-1 and TRBJ2-3, with D possibly matching TRBD2 (5 bases). The CDR3 contains 17 residues. Germline V CDR1 and CDR2: LGHDT, YNNKEL (reference sequence). V lost 0 bases, J lost 2 bases, and 15 bases lay in between. The CDR3 bases are TGTGCCAGCAGCCAAGATAGGTGGAGCGGAGTCACAGATACGCAGTATTTT. This codes for CASSQDRWSGVTDTQYF.

This clonotype came up many times. The CDR3 bases are TGCGCCAGCAGCCATGACACACGGGGGAACGAGCAGTACGTC. The encoded protein is CASSHDTRGNEQYV. The chain is built from TRBV4-1 and TRBJ2-7, with a tentative D call TRBD2 (6 bases). V was trimmed by 3 bases and J by 5 bases, leaving 14 bases between them. This CDR3 is 14 amino acids long. Germline V gene lookup returns CDR1 MGHRA and CDR2 YSYEKL.